This T cell receptor beta chain came from a study of T-cell reconstitution after alpha-beta-depleted transplantation in children (dated by TCRdb to the mid-2010s). About the study as a whole: Using TCR repertoire profiling, the study quantitatively followed how T-cell immune reconstitution unfolded in children after TCRalphabeta/CD19-depleted allogeneic hematopoietic cell transplantation.

This clonotype has a handful of counts. Its antigen is unknown. Base qualities are not at hand, and no much larger clone is one base apart. The library relied on PCR. The data were produced on an Illumina HiSeq 2500. TCR library preparation used molecular barcoding, with unique molecular identifiers applied to normalize quantification of the TCRbeta repertoire. Clones were called with MiXCR by TCRdb after fastp trimmed the public reads at Q25, and only in-frame beta chains were retained. Every distinct CDR3 protein forms one entry, paired with its most common genes and DNA. The sample contains some 300,000 distinct CDR3 sequences, approximately 10% of them found a single time. The ten largest clones capture around 2.4% of the sample. This TCR was sampled from a human donor who donated a stem cell graft to a child with acute lymphoblastic leukemia. This sample comprised PBMCs from the stem cell graft donor, obtained from the stem cell graft.

Here is the DNA: TGTGCCACCAGTTCGGACTTGTTAACCGGGGAGCTGTTTTTT. Translated, this gives CATSSDLLTGELFF. Recombination joined TRBV24-1 with TRBJ2-2; a weak D assignment points to TRBD2 (5 bases agree). CDR1 and CDR2, looked up from the germline V gene, are KGHDR and SFDVKD. From the cysteine up to the phenylalanine, the CDR3 has a length of 14 residues. The read is trimmed to its CDR3 DNA, 42 bases read in frame from base 1. Trimming at the junction amounts to 6 bases on V and 5 bases on J, and the germline ends lie 12 bases apart.